This passage covers 17 T cell receptor beta chains from one sample sequenced in a study of blood T cell dynamics during melanoma immunotherapy. Time point indicated: pre-treatment baseline. Repertoires were generated with immunoSEQ multiplex PCR, while TCRdb's copy carries only in-frame clones and drops some. The sample records about 14,000 clones, about 91% being singletons. This material consisted of effector memory CD8+ T cells from blood, taken from a patient treated with checkpoint blockade. The receptors shown here come from a human donor with melanoma.

This sequence joins TRBV28 and TRBJ1-1; D not certain. The CDR3 extends over 13 amino acids. V dropped 3 bases and J dropped 2 bases, with 7 bases sitting between them. Germline-derived CDR1 and CDR2 are MDHEN and SYDVKM. CDR3 coding DNA: TGTGCCAGCAGTTTCAGATACAACACTGAAGCTTTCTTT. It translates to CASSFRYNTEAFF.

The chain joins TRBV5-4 to TRBJ2-1; 12 positions agree with TRBD2. V trimming: 7 bases; J trimming: 0 bases; junction bases outside the gene matches: 17. Germline V gene lookup returns CDR1 SGHNT and CDR2 YYREEE (reference sequence). The CDR3 contains 20 residues. CDR3 sequence reads: CASRSPLAGGGKSSYNEQFF. The CDR3 coding sequence is TGTGCCAGCCGTTCCCCCCTAGCGGGGGGGGGAAAGAGCTCCTACAATGAGCAGTTCTTC.

The V and J genes are TRBV21-1 and TRBJ2-7. TRBV21-1 is a pseudogene. The CDR3 spans 16 residues. CDR3 protein: CASSKGGPRSSYEQYF. The DNA for the CDR3 is TGTGCCAGCAGCAAAGGGGGACCGCGGAGCTCCTACGAGCAGTACTTC.

This chain connects TRBV7-7 to TRBJ2-2, with 8 bases matching TRBD2. J gave up 6 bases and V 4 bases, and 4 bases lay outside the gene matches. This CDR3 comprises 14 residues. The germline V gene has CDR1 SSHAT and CDR2 FNYEAQ (reference sequence). The CDR3 DNA follows: TGTGCCAGCAGCTCCGAGCGGGGGTCCGGGGAGCTGTTTTTT. Translating it yields CASSSERGSGELFF.

The chain is built from TRBV6-5 and TRBJ1-3; D gene unclear. CDR3 size: 16 residues. The germline V and J ends were trimmed by 0 bases and 2 bases, with 11 bases remaining between them. Germline V lookup: CDR1 MNHEY, CDR2 SVGAGI. The CDR3 here is CASSYSTATPGNTIYF. In DNA, the CDR3 is TGTGCCAGCAGTTACTCGACGGCAACACCTGGAAACACCATATATTTT.

This chain connects TRBV15 to TRBJ2-7; 10 bases map to TRBD1. This CDR3 region has 14 residues. J was trimmed by 4 bases and V by 4 bases; bases with no gene match: 4. CDR1 LNHNV and CDR2 YYDKDF come from the germline V gene (reference sequence). This CDR3 is CATSKDRGIYEQYF. In DNA, the CDR3 is TGTGCCACCAGCAAGGACAGGGGGATTTACGAGCAGTACTTC.

The genes are TRBV7-9 and TRBJ2-7; 9 nucleotides match TRBD2. The CDR3 runs to 15 residues. Germline CDR1 SEHNR, CDR2 FQNEAQ (reference sequence). V shed 3 bases, J shed 3 bases, and the junction held 6 bases outside the gene matches. The CDR3 loop reads CASSFAGTSSYEQYF. The CDR3 DNA reads as TGTGCCAGCAGCTTCGCCGGGACTAGCAGCTACGAGCAGTACTTC.

CDR3: CASSYTGTDNYGYTF. The CDR3 coding sequence is TGTGCCAGCAGCTATACCGGGACAGATAACTATGGCTACACCTTC. The rearrangement uses TRBV7-9 and TRBJ1-2; 7 nucleotides agree with TRBD1. Germline V lookup: CDR1 SEHNR, CDR2 FQNEAQ (reference sequence). J lost 1 base, V lost 4 bases, and 6 bases had no gene match. This CDR3 region has 15 residues.

The chain uses TRBV19 and TRBJ1-2; 10 bases map to TRBD1. Germline CDR1 reads LNHDA; CDR2 reads SQIVND (reference sequence). The V and J ends lost 5 bases and 4 bases, in that order; junction bases with no gene match: 7. CDR3 length: 15 amino acids. The CDR3 DNA sequence: TGTGCCAGTAGTTCCGGGACAGGGGCTCCCTATGGCTACACCTTC. It specifies CASSSGTGAPYGYTF. The complete variable domain, with remaining parts taken from reference TRBV19 and TRBJ1-2, reads DGGITQSPKYLFRKEGQNVTLSCEQNLNHDAMYWYRQDPGQGLRLIYYSQIVNDFQKGDIAEGYSVSREKKESFPLTVTSAQKNPTAFYLCASSSGTGAPYGYTFGSGTRLTVV.

The sample holds one count of this clone. V gene TRBV7-2 combines with J gene TRBJ2-7; weak D call: TRBD1 (6 bases). This CDR3 spans 15 amino acids. V was trimmed by 4 bases and J by 3 bases, leaving 16 bases between them. Germline lookup yields CDR1 SGHTA and CDR2 FQGNSA. CDR3 region: CASSSVDSLFYEQYF. The CDR3 coding sequence is TGTGCCAGCAGCTCCGTGGACAGCTTATTCTACGAGCAGTACTTC.

This chain joins TRBV4-3 and TRBJ1-4; 8 nucleotides match TRBD1. Losses at the gene ends were 4 bases for V and 7 bases for J; bases not matched to a gene: 11. This CDR3 has 16 residues. CDR1 and CDR2 (germline): LGHNA, YSLEER. As DNA, the CDR3 is TGCGCCAGCAGCCGGGATCGGACAGGGATGGCTGAAAAACTGTTTTTT. Translating it yields CASSRDRTGMAEKLFF.

The rearrangement joins TRBV6-1 to TRBJ2-2, with D perhaps TRBD1 (5 bases). Germline V gene lookup returns CDR1 MNHNS and CDR2 SASEGT. The CDR3 has 15 amino acids. V dropped 6 bases and J dropped 5 bases, with 16 bases sitting between them. CDR3 DNA: TGTGCCAGCAGACCTGGAACTACAGGAACCGGGGAGCTGTTTTTT. Its protein is CASRPGTTGTGELFF.

The chain carries TRBV28 and TRBJ1-5; D is unresolved. This CDR3 is built from 13 residues. CDR1 is MDHEN, CDR2 SYDVKM, per germline. The V end was cut by 6 bases, the J end by 0 bases, with 6 bases between. CDR3 residues: CASRSLSNQPQHF. The CDR3 nucleotides read TGTGCCAGCAGGTCCCTTAGCAATCAGCCCCAGCATTTT.

The table lists this clone with a count of one. The CDR3 protein is CATWVTDTQYF. The CDR3 coding sequence is TGTGCCACCTGGGTCACAGATACGCAGTATTTT. The J gene is TRBJ2-3, the V gene TRBV27; no clear D. Deletions cut 10 bases from V and 2 bases from J, with 7 bases between. The CDR3 runs to 11 residues. CDR1 is MNHEY and CDR2 is SMNVEV in the germline V gene (reference sequence).

V gene TRBV27 combines with J gene TRBJ1-2; tentative D call: TRBD1 (5 bases). Germline V gene data show CDR1 as MNHEY and CDR2 as SMNVEV (reference sequence). This CDR3 contains 12 residues. V was clipped by 5 bases and J by 8 bases, with 12 bases between them. For the CDR3, the DNA is TGTGCCAGCAGTACCTCGGGGGAGGGCTACACCTTC. Translated, it gives CASSTSGEGYTF.

The chain employs TRBV9 and TRBJ2-7; TRBD1 matches at 9 bases. Germline V lookup: CDR1 SGDLS, CDR2 YYNGEE. The V segment lost 0 bases and the J segment 7 bases; nucleotides outside the gene matches: 11. The CDR3 has 16 residues. CDR3 DNA sequence: TGTGCCAGCAGCGTAGGGCCCGGACAGGGGCCAGGGGAGCAGTACTTC. Translating gives CASSVGPGQGPGEQYF.

The chain has TRBV27 and TRBJ1-5; no firm D call. This CDR3 region has 13 residues. Trimming removed 6 bases at V and 4 bases at J, with 10 bases between. Germline V gene lookup returns CDR1 MNHEY and CDR2 SMNVEV (reference sequence). CDR3 sequence reads: CASRFGSNQPQHF. The CDR3 DNA is TGTGCCAGCAGATTCGGGTCAAATCAGCCCCAGCATTTT.